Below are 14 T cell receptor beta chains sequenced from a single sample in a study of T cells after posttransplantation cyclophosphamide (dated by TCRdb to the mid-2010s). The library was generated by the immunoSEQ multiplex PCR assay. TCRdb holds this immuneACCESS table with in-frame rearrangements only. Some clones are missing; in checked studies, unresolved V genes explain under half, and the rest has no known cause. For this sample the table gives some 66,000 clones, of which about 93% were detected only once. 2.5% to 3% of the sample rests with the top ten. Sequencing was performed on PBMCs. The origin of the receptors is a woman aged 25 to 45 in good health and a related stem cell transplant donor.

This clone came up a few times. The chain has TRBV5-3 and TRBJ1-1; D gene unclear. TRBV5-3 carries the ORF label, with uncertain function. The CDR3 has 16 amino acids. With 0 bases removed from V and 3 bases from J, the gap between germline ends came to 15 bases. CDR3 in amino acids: CARSLAVRLRDTEAFF. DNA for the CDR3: TGTGCCAGAAGCTTGGCCGTCAGGTTGAGGGACACTGAAGCTTTCTTT.

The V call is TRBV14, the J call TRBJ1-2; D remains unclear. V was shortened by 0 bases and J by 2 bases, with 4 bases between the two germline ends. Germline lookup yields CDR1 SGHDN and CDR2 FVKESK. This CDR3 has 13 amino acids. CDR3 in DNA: TGTGCCAGCAGCCAAGAGACCAACTATGGCTACACCTTC. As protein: CASSQETNYGYTF.

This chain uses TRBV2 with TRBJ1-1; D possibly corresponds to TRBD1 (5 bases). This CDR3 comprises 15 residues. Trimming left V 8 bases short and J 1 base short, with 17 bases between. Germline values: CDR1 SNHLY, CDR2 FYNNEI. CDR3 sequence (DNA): TGTGCCAGCCAGCCTGGTACAGGAGGGAACACTGAAGCTTTCTTT. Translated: CASQPGTGGNTEAFF.

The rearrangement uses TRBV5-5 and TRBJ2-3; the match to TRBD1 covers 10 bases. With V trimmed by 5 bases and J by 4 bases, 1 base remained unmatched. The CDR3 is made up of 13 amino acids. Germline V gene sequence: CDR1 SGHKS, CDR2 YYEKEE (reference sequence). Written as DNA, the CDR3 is TGTGCCAGCAGGGGACAGGGGTCAGATACGCAGTATTTT. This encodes CASRGQGSDTQYF.

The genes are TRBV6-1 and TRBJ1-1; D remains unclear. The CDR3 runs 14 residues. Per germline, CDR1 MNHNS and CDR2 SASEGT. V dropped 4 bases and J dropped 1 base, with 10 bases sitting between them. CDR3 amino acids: CASSARPGNTEAFF. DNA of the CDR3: TGTGCCAGCAGTGCGCGGCCGGGGAACACTGAAGCTTTCTTT.

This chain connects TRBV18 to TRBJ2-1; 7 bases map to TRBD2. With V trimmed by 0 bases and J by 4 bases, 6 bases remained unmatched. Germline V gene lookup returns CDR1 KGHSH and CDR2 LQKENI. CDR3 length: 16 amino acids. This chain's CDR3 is CASSPPAGENYNEQFF. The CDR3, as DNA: TGTGCCAGCTCACCACCGGCGGGGGAAAATTACAATGAGCAGTTCTTC.

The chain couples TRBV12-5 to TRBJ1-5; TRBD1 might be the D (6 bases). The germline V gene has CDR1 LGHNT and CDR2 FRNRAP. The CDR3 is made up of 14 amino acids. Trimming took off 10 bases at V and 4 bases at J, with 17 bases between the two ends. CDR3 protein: CATSTGGANQPQHF. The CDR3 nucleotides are TGTGCTACTTCGACGGGGGGGGCGAATCAGCCCCAGCATTTT.

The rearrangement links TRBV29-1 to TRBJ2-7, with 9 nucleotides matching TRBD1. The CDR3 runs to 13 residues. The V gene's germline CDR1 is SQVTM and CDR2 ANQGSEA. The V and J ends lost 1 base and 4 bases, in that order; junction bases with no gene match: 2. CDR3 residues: CSVEGQGVYEQYF. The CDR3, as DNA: TGCAGCGTTGAAGGACAGGGGGTGTACGAGCAGTACTTC.

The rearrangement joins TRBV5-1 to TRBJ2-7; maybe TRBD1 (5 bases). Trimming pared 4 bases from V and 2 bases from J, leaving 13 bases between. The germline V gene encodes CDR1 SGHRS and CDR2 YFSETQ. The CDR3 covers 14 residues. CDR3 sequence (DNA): TGCGCCAGCAGCGGGGCGGACCCGGCCTACGAGCAGTACTTC. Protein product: CASSGADPAYEQYF. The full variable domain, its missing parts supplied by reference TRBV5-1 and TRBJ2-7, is KAGVTQTPRYLIKTRGQQVTLSCSPISGHRSVSWYQQTPGQGLQFLFEYFSETQRNKGNFPGRFSGRQFSNSRSEMNVSTLELGDSALYLCASSGADPAYEQYFGPGTRLTVT.

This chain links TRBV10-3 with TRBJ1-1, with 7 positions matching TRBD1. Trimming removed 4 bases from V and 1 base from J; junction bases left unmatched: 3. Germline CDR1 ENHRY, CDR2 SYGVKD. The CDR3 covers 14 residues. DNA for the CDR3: TGTGCCATCAGTGCGGGACAGTCGAACACTGAAGCTTTCTTT. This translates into CAISAGQSNTEAFF.

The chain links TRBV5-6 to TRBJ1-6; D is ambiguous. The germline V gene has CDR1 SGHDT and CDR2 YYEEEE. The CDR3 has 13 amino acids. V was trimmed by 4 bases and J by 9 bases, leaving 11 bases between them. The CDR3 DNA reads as TGTGCCAGCAGCCCTTTTGCCGCTTCACCCCTCCACTTT. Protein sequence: CASSPFAASPLHF.

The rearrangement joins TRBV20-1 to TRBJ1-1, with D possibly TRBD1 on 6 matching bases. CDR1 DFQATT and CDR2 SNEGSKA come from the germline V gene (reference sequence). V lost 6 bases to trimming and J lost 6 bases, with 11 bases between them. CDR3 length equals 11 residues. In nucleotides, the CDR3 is TGCAGTGCGTCGAACAGGGCTGAAGCTTTCTTT. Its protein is CSASNRAEAFF.

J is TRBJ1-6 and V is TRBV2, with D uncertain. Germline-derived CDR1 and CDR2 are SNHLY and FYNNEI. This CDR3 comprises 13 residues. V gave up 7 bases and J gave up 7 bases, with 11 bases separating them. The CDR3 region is CASNNLENSPLHF. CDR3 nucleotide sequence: TGTGCCAGCAACAACCTCGAGAATTCACCCCTCCACTTT.

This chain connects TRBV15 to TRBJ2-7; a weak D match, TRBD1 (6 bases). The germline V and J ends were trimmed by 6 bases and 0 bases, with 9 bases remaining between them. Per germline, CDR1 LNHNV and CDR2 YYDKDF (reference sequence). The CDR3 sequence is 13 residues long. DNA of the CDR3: TGTGCCACCAGTCGGGACATCTCCTACGAGCAGTACTTC. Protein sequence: CATSRDISYEQYF.